The T cell receptor (beta chain) described here comes from a study of regulatory T cells in long-lasting Graves disease. Study at large: Graves' patients, newly diagnosed, had taken antithyroid drugs under 3 months.

The TCR beta library used iRepertoire HTBI primers with Arm-PCR amplification of CDR3. Via MiXCR, TCRdb re-called the multiplex PCR reads, giving one row per CDR3 protein. The sample consists of about 540,000 distinct CDR3 sequences, 13% of them appearing once. About this clonotype itself: The antigen remains unidentified. Compared with germline, one end of the junction differs, possibly owing to a read error.

The CDR3 has 14 residues. Germline values: CDR1 ENHRY, CDR2 SYGVKD. General study findings and limits: Persistent patients had more shared public clonotypes (roughly 2,500) than new patients (roughly 900).

Time point here: newly diagnosed GD, antithyroid drugs for less than 3 months. PBMC-derived RNA was used for the TCR library. An approximately 10-milliliter sample of peripheral blood was drawn into EDTA tubes. These data were likewise used in another study, on T cells in Graves' hyperthyroidism and ophthalmopathy. From that report: Ophthalmopathy could be told apart from stable hyperthyroidism with a 13 V-J model.

The V gene is TRBV10-3, the J gene TRBJ1-6; the D is unclear. This TCR derives from a man younger than 45 with Graves disease. The material sequenced was peripheral blood mononuclear cells (PBMCs), taken at new diagnosis, from a patient treated with antithyroid drugs. The CDR3 DNA reads TGTGCCATCAGTGATGGCGGAAATAATCCACCCCTCCACTTT. This sequence encodes CAISDGGNNPPLHF.